The following is a TCR beta chain sequence with its context. The PCR ran on 60 Vbeta and 13 Jbeta primers. Profiling relied on immunoSEQ multiplex PCR, and the TCRdb table lists in-frame clones only, not all of them. This table holds around 140,000 clones, about 80% found once. The data originate from a study of cytomegalovirus exposure and HLA in healthy donors. Germline trimming cut 3 bases from V and 3 bases from J; bases unmatched to any gene: 10. The CDR3 has 16 amino acids. CDR1 is SEHNR and CDR2 is FQNEAQ in the germline V gene (reference sequence). The sequencing sample was made of PBMCs. This clonotype originated in a female donor in good health and CMV-seronegative. The gene calls are TRBV7-9 and TRBJ1-2; 7 bases agree with TRBD1. Here the CDR3 reads CASSFPRQGVDYGYTF. The DNA for the CDR3 is TGTGCCAGCAGCTTCCCGCGACAGGGAGTGGACTATGGCTACACCTTC.